One sample yielded the 4 T cell receptor beta chains listed below, sequenced in a study of T-cell reconstitution after alpha-beta-depleted transplantation in children. The TCRbeta library incorporated unique molecular identifiers. TCRdb itself ran the PCR reads through MiXCR, one entry per CDR3 protein. The sample includes roughly 790,000 distinct CDR3 sequences, 15% to 20% of them seen just once. Here the sequenced sample was PBMCs, mostly from graft donor cells, taken 360 days after TCRalphabeta/CD19-depleted stem cell transplant. These TCRs come from a male patient between 5 and 17 years old who had a stem cell transplant for acute lymphoblastic leukemia, so the T cells may come from the graft donor.

V usage is TRBV7-9 and J usage is TRBJ1-5; 8 nucleotides align to TRBD1. This CDR3 is 14 amino acids long. Germline V gives CDR1 SEHNR, CDR2 FQNEAQ (reference sequence). J lost 7 bases, V lost 4 bases, and 6 bases had no gene match. The chain's CDR3 is CASSSDRASQPQHF. The CDR3 bases are TGTGCCAGCAGCTCGGACAGGGCCAGCCAGCCCCAGCATTTT. Filled out from reference TRBV7-9 and TRBJ1-5, the complete variable domain reads DTGVSQNPRHKITKRGQNVTFRCDPISEHNRLYWYRQTLGQGPEFLTYFQNEAQLEKSRLLSDRFSAERPKGSFSTLEIQRTEQGDSAMYLCASSSDRASQPQHFGDGTRLSIL.

This clonotype appeared many times. The gene calls are TRBV12-3 or TRBV12-4 and TRBJ2-1, with D uncertain. This CDR3 region has 13 residues. V was pared by 3 bases and J by 11 bases, with 14 bases between. The CDR3 loop is CASSFNEAVQQFF. DNA of the CDR3: TGTGCCAGCAGTTTCAACGAGGCCGTTCAGCAGTTCTTC.

The gene calls are TRBV20-1 and TRBJ2-3; 9 bases align to TRBD2. The CDR3 contains 18 residues. Germline-derived CDR1 and CDR2 are DFQATT and SNEGSKA (reference sequence). The junction had 11 bases not matched to a gene; V was cut back by 1 base and J by 0 bases. The CDR3 loop is CSARVYSTSGISTDTQYF. CDR3 coding DNA: TGCAGTGCTAGAGTATATTCGACTAGCGGCATTAGCACAGATACGCAGTATTTT.

This clonotype has a handful of counts. The chain couples TRBV5-1 to TRBJ2-1; 9 nucleotides agree with TRBD2. This CDR3 region has 16 residues. V lost 1 base to trimming and J lost 1 base; unmatched junction nucleotides: 3. Germline V gene data show CDR1 as SGHRS and CDR2 as YFSETQ. The CDR3, as DNA: TGCGCCAGCAGCTTGTTAGCGGGAGAATCCTACAATGAGCAGTTCTTC. Protein sequence: CASSLLAGESYNEQFF.